These T cell receptor beta chains were read from a single sample in a study of blood T cell repertoires in COVID-19. Sequenced by immunoSEQ multiplex PCR; TCRdb stores in-frame clones only, minus some. This repertoire shows approximately 290,000 clones, approximately 85% found once; its top ten account for roughly 4%. The sequenced sample consisted of PBMCs or T cells enriched from blood (not recorded which). Every receptor here comes from a woman in her twenties or thirties who had recovered from COVID-19. CDR3s include the opening cysteine and the closing phenylalanine or tryptophan. A D gene is named only where the DNA matches it firmly. Clone size, where shown, is once, few, many, or a class for clones that have expanded.

j_gene: TRBJ1-1; d_gene: TRBD1; abundance: NA; v_gene: TRBV2; len: 14; CDR3nt: TGTGCCAGCAGCTTGGGGACAGGGAGCGGTGAAGCTTTCTTT; CDR3aa: CASSLGTGSGEAFF
j_gene: TRBJ1-5; d_gene: TRBD1; abundance: NA; v_gene: TRBV10-2; len: 15; CDR3nt: TGCGCCAGCGGGCACAGGACAGGGCGGATTCAGCCCCAGCATTTT; CDR3aa: CASGHRTGRIQPQHF
j_gene: TRBJ2-7; d_gene: NA; abundance: NA; v_gene: TRBV7-9; len: 13; CDR3nt: TGTGCCAGCAGCCTAGCTCGGGGGATTGAGCAGTACTTC; CDR3aa: CASSLARGIEQYF
j_gene: TRBJ2-6; d_gene: NA; abundance: NA; v_gene: TRBV28; len: 15; CDR3nt: TGTGCCAGCAGTTTATCTGCGCGCGGGGCCAACGTCCTGACTTTC; CDR3aa: CASSLSARGANVLTF
j_gene: TRBJ2-5; d_gene: NA; abundance: NA; v_gene: TRBV5-4; len: 14; CDR3nt: TGTGCCAGCAGCGTCCCGCGTCACCAAGAGACCCAGTACTTC; CDR3aa: CASSVPRHQETQYF
j_gene: TRBJ1-1; d_gene: NA; abundance: NA; v_gene: TRBV6-5; len: 14; CDR3nt: TGTGCCAGCATCCGCAGGGGACCGGACACTGAAGCTTTCTTT; CDR3aa: CASIRRGPDTEAFF
j_gene: TRBJ1-1; d_gene: TRBD1; abundance: NA; v_gene: TRBV30; len: 13; CDR3nt: TGTGCCTGGAGCCGGACAGGAGGTACTGAAGCTTTCTTT; CDR3aa: CAWSRTGGTEAFF
j_gene: TRBJ2-1; d_gene: NA; abundance: NA; v_gene: TRBV28; len: 21; CDR3nt: TGTGCCACCTTCCTCCCGCTGGGTGGGACAACATTCCAAATCACCTACAATGAGCAGTTCTTC; CDR3aa: CATFLPLGGTTFQITYNEQFF
j_gene: TRBJ1-5; d_gene: NA; abundance: few; v_gene: TRBV6-5; len: 13; CDR3nt: TGTGCCAGCAGTCAAACAGAGAATCAGCCCCAGCATTTT; CDR3aa: CASSQTENQPQHF
j_gene: TRBJ2-1; d_gene: TRBD2; abundance: NA; v_gene: TRBV18; len: 17; CDR3nt: TGTGCCAGCTCACCCCTACGTGGTAGCGGGGGGCTCAATGAGCAGTTCTTC; CDR3aa: CASSPLRGSGGLNEQFF
j_gene: TRBJ1-2; d_gene: NA; abundance: NA; v_gene: TRBV7-2; len: 14; CDR3nt: TGTGCCAGCAGCCTACAACGGGGTAACTATGGCTACACCTTC; CDR3aa: CASSLQRGNYGYTF
j_gene: TRBJ1-1; d_gene: NA; abundance: NA; v_gene: TRBV7-3; len: 14; CDR3nt: TGTGCCAGCAGCTTAGGGAGACAGAACACTGAAGCTTTCTTT; CDR3aa: CASSLGRQNTEAFF
j_gene: TRBJ1-4; d_gene: TRBD1; abundance: NA; v_gene: TRBV6-5; len: 14; CDR3nt: TGTGCCAGCAGACCCGGGACAGTTAATGAAAAACTGTTTTTT; CDR3aa: CASRPGTVNEKLFF
j_gene: TRBJ1-5; d_gene: NA; abundance: few; v_gene: TRBV27; len: 17; CDR3nt: TGTGCCAGCAGTTCGACAGCCACCCACGGGAGCAATCAGCCCCAGCATTTT; CDR3aa: CASSSTATHGSNQPQHF
j_gene: TRBJ2-5; d_gene: TRBD1; abundance: NA; v_gene: TRBV3-1/TRBV3-2; len: 15; CDR3nt: TGTGCCAGCAGCCAACGTAGAGGGGGCTTAGAGACCCAGTACTTC; CDR3aa: CASSQRRGGLETQYF
j_gene: TRBJ1-5; d_gene: TRBD1; abundance: NA; v_gene: TRBV5-8; len: 17; CDR3nt: TGTGCCAGCAGCCGGCGGGCCACAGGGGGCACCAATCAGCCCCAGCATTTT; CDR3aa: CASSRRATGGTNQPQHF
j_gene: TRBJ1-2; d_gene: NA; abundance: few; v_gene: TRBV11-2; len: 17; CDR3nt: TGTGCCAGCAGCTTAGATCCCCCCGACACCTCTAACTATGGCTACACCTTC; CDR3aa: CASSLDPPDTSNYGYTF
j_gene: TRBJ1-4; d_gene: TRBD1; abundance: NA; v_gene: TRBV25-1; len: 16; CDR3nt: TGTGCCAGCAGTGAATGGCGGGACAGCCGTAATGAAAAACTGTTTTTT; CDR3aa: CASSEWRDSRNEKLFF
j_gene: TRBJ1-6; d_gene: NA; abundance: NA; v_gene: TRBV7-8; len: 14; CDR3nt: TGTGCCAGCAGCGACTTCAGGGGCCATTCACCCCTCCACTTT; CDR3aa: CASSDFRGHSPLHF
j_gene: TRBJ2-7; d_gene: TRBD1; abundance: NA; v_gene: TRBV2; len: 14; CDR3nt: TGTGCAACCTACCCGGGACAGGGCCCCTACGAGCAGTACTTC; CDR3aa: CATYPGQGPYEQYF
j_gene: TRBJ1-1; d_gene: NA; abundance: NA; v_gene: TRBV28; len: 14; CDR3nt: TGTGCCAGCAGAGAGTACGGGGGGCTCACTGAAGCTTTCTTT; CDR3aa: CASREYGGLTEAFF
j_gene: TRBJ2-7; d_gene: NA; abundance: NA; v_gene: TRBV20-1; len: 10; CDR3nt: TGCAGTGCTGAAGCAAACGAGCAGTACTTC; CDR3aa: CSAEANEQYF